This T cell receptor beta chain was recovered during a study of tumor-infiltrating lymphocytes in primary liver carcinoma. Overall study context: Tumor staging was T1-T3 N0M0; sizes spanned about 4.2 to 10 cm across.

Both RNA and DNA were isolated together from about 21-30 mg of bulk tissue that had not been sorted. Enrolled patients were chronically infected with HBV and treatment-naive. This CDR3 region has 17 residues. On this clonotype: The junction departs from the called germline gene at one end, perhaps through a read error.

Constant-region priming of 500 ng total RNA yielded TCR beta cDNA. What produced the TCR beta libraries was three nested multiplex PCR rounds using slightly modified ARM-PCR. The first two PCR rounds, around 10 cycles each, used TRBV1-TRBV30 forward primers and a C-beta reverse primer. TCRdb recomputed calls from the multiplex PCR reads with MiXCR, one row per CDR3 protein. The sample carries around 54,000 distinct CDR3 sequences, roughly 77% recorded once. The clonotype was recovered from a man aged 35 to 55 with primary liver carcinoma and hepatitis B virus infection. The sample comprised liver tumor tissue from sampling region 2. The subset: tumor region T2, inferior pole. V is TRBV12-3 or TRBV12-4 and J is TRBJ1-1, with D maybe TRBD1 (6 bases). CDR3 coding DNA: TGTGCCAGCAGTTCAGCCTGGGGGACATCAGTGAACGCTGAAGCTTTCTTT. This codes for CASSSAWGTSVNAEAFF.